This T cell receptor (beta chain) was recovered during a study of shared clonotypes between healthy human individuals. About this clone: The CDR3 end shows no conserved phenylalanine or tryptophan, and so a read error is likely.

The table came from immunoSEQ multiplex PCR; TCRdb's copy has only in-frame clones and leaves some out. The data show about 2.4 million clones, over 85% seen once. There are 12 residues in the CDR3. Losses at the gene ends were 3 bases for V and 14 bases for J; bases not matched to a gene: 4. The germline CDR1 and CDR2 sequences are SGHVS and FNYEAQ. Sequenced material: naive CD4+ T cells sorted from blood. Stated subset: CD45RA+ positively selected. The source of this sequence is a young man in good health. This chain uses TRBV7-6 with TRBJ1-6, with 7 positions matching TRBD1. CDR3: CASSFQGTALHL. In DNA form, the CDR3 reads TGTGCCAGCAGCTTTCAAGGGACAGCCCTCCACCTT.